These T cell receptor beta chains were read from a single sample in a study of regulatory T cells in long-lasting Graves disease. A single record per CDR3 protein comes from TCRdb applying MiXCR to the multiplex PCR reads. The sample includes some 430,000 distinct CDR3 sequences, 20% to 25% of them seen just once. The sequencing used peripheral blood mononuclear cells (PBMCs), collected when the disease was refractory, from a patient treated with antithyroid drugs. Receptor source: a female donor with Graves disease. The CDR3 runs from the conserved cysteine through the conserved F or W. D genes are given only for firm matches. Not all rows give a size; the values are once, few, many and, for expanded clones, a class.

d_gene | j_gene | abundance | v_gene | CDR3aa | CDR3nt
TRBD1 | TRBJ1-2 | few | TRBV27 | CASSFYRGQAPNYGYTF | TGTGCCAGCAGTTTTTATAGGGGACAGGCTCCGAACTATGGCTACACCTTC
NA | TRBJ1-1 | NA | TRBV19 | CASTPYLETREAFF | TGTGCCAGTACCCCCTATCTGGAGACCCGGGAAGCTTTCTTT
TRBD1 | TRBJ2-1 | NA | TRBV28 | CARTGQGAGSSYNEQFF | TGTGCCAGAACGGGACAGGGGGCCGGAAGTTCCTACAATGAGCAGTTCTTC
TRBD1 | TRBJ1-5 | NA | TRBV10-3 | CAISPDRGGQPQHF | TGTGCCATCAGCCCAGACAGGGGCGGACAGCCCCAGCATTTT
NA | TRBJ1-1 | NA | TRBV20-1 | CSARVPGANTEAFF | TGCAGTGCTAGGGTCCCGGGGGCGAACACTGAAGCTTTCTTT
NA | TRBJ1-4 | many | TRBV28 | CATSLIATNEKLFF | TGTGCCACAAGTCTAATTGCAACTAATGAAAAACTGTTTTTT
NA | TRBJ1-1 | many | TRBV7-9 | CASSLVEGLGTEAFF | TGTGCCAGCAGCTTAGTAGAAGGGTTGGGCACTGAAGCTTTCTTT
NA | TRBJ2-3 | few | TRBV15 | CATSRDRPETQYF | TGTGCCACCAGCAGAGATCGCCCCGAAACGCAGTATTTT
TRBD2 | TRBJ2-5 | many | TRBV20-1 | CSARRTSGDQETQYF | TGCAGTGCTAGGAGGACTAGCGGAGACCAAGAGACCCAGTACTTC
NA | TRBJ2-5 | many | TRBV6-5 | CASSYREGGISQETQYF | TGTGCCAGCAGTTACCGCGAAGGGGGAATCTCCCAAGAGACCCAGTACTTC
NA | TRBJ1-2 | many | TRBV11-1 | CASSQGRFYGYTF | TGTGCCAGCAGCCAGGGCAGGTTCTATGGCTACACCTTC
NA | TRBJ1-1 | many | TRBV2 | CASSVGTTLAEAFF | TGTGCCAGCAGTGTCGGGACGACACTGGCTGAAGCTTTCTTT
NA | TRBJ1-6 | NA | TRBV7-3 | CASSLTGSLLSGNSPLHF | TGTGCCAGCAGCTTGACGGGGAGCCTATTGTCGGGGAATTCACCCCTCCACTTT
NA | TRBJ2-7 | many | TRBV28 | CAVSRTTYEQYF | TGTGCTGTGAGCAGGACCACCTACGAGCAGTACTTC
NA | TRBJ2-1 | NA | TRBV29-1 | CSVEDLGLGEQFF | TGCAGCGTTGAAGATTTGGGCCTAGGGGAGCAGTTCTTC
NA | TRBJ1-5 | many | TRBV25-1 | CASQTAWGPQHF | TGTGCCAGCCAGACAGCCTGGGGGCCCCAGCATTTT
NA | TRBJ2-7 | NA | TRBV6-1 | CASSDRSSSYEQYF | TGTGCCAGCAGTGACAGGTCAAGCTCCTACGAGCAGTACTTC
NA | TRBJ1-2 | few | TRBV9 | CASSDPLRGGDDNYGYTF | TGTGCCAGCAGCGATCCCCTGAGGGGAGGAGATGATAACTATGGCTACACCTTC
NA | TRBJ2-7 | many | TRBV28 | CASSLLIYEQYF | TGTGCCAGCAGTTTACTGATCTACGAGCAGTACTTC
TRBD2 | TRBJ2-3 | NA | TRBV29-1 | CSVEGTSVSTDTQYF | TGCAGCGTTGAGGGGACTAGCGTTTCCACAGATACGCAGTATTTT
TRBD1 | TRBJ1-1 | many | TRBV7-3 | CASSLSAGGYTEAFF | TGTGCCAGCAGCTTATCCGCAGGGGGGTACACTGAAGCTTTCTTT
TRBD2 | TRBJ2-7 | many | TRBV11-2 | CASSSERGSNEQYF | TGTGCCAGCAGCTCTGAGCGGGGAAGTAACGAGCAGTACTTC
TRBD1 | TRBJ1-4 | many | TRBV12-3/TRBV12-4 | CASSPGTGAAEKLFF | TGTGCCAGCAGTCCGGGGACAGGGGCGGCTGAAAAACTGTTTTTT
NA | TRBJ1-1 | NA | TRBV28 | CASSLSFTVLLFF | TGTGCCAGCAGTCTATCATTCACAGTGCTGCTTTTCTTT
NA | TRBJ2-2 | many | TRBV6-2/TRBV6-3 | CASSYGRDGTGELFF | TGTGCCAGCAGTTACGGGCGGGATGGCACCGGGGAGCTGTTTTTT
NA | TRBJ2-7 | few | TRBV6-2/TRBV6-3 | CASSYSSGFEQYF | TGTGCCAGCAGTTACTCCTCCGGGTTCGAGCAGTACTTC
TRBD2 | TRBJ2-2 | many | TRBV27 | CASRPSGGTRELFF | TGTGCCAGCAGACCTAGCGGGGGAACGCGGGAGCTGTTTTTT
TRBD2 | TRBJ2-7 | NA | TRBV4-1 | CASSQAGGMNEQYF | TGCGCCAGCAGCCAGGCCGGGGGGATGAACGAGCAGTACTTC
NA | TRBJ2-5 | many | TRBV7-3 | CASSSWAGETQYF | TGTGCCAGCAGCTCTTGGGCGGGAGAGACCCAGTACTTC
NA | TRBJ2-7 | many | TRBV7-3 | CASSLVGDPEQYF | TGTGCCAGCAGCTTGGTAGGGGACCCCGAGCAGTACTTC
TRBD1 | TRBJ1-2 | many | TRBV28 | CASSLGLGTVYGYTF | TGTGCCAGCAGTTTGGGTCTGGGGACAGTCTATGGCTACACCTTC
NA | TRBJ1-5 | NA | TRBV6-1 | CASSEVENQPQHF | TGTGCCAGCAGTGAAGTAGAGAATCAGCCCCAGCATTTT
TRBD1 | TRBJ1-2 | few | TRBV4-2 | CASSQDRTGPTYGYTF | TGTGCCAGCAGCCAAGACCGGACAGGGCCGACGTATGGCTACACCTTC
TRBD1 | TRBJ2-7 | NA | TRBV6-1 | CASRTGDRDYF | TGTGCCAGCCGCACAGGGGACAGGGACTACTTC
NA | TRBJ2-5 | NA | TRBV19 | CASALRQRQETQYF | TGTGCCAGTGCCCTTCGGCAGCGGCAAGAGACCCAGTACTTC
NA | TRBJ1-1 | few | TRBV15 | CATSRIGWSTEAFF | TGTGCCACCAGCAGGATCGGTTGGAGCACTGAAGCTTTCTTT
NA | TRBJ1-2 | many | TRBV20-1 | CSARGRNYGYTF | TGCAGTGCTCGTGGCAGGAACTATGGCTACACCTTC
NA | TRBJ2-7 | NA | TRBV4-2 | CASSQDGGTRYEQYF | TGTGCCAGCAGCCAAGATGGCGGCACCCGCTACGAGCAGTACTTC
TRBD2 | TRBJ2-5 | NA | TRBV7-2 | CASSLVPSGGSQETQYF | TGTGCCAGCAGCTTAGTGCCTAGCGGGGGCTCCCAAGAGACCCAGTACTTC
TRBD1 | TRBJ2-5 | many | TRBV28 | CASRRDRGPETQYF | TGTGCCAGCAGGCGGGACAGGGGGCCAGAGACCCAGTACTTC
NA | TRBJ2-7 | many | TRBV28 | CASSSSDGKDEQYF | NA
TRBD1 | TRBJ1-5 | NA | TRBV19 | CASGDRAYSNQPQHF | TGTGCCAGTGGGGACAGGGCCTATAGCAATCAGCCCCAGCATTTT